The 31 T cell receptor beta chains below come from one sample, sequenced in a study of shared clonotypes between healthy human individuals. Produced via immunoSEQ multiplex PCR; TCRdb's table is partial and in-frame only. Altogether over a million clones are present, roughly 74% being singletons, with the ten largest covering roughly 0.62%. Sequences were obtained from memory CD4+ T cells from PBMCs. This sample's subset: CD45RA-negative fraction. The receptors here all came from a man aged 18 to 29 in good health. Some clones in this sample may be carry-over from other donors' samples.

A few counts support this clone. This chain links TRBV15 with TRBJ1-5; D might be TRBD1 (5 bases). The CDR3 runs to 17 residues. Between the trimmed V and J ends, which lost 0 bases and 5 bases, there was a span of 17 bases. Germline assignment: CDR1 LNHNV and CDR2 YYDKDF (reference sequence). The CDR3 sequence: CATSRDRVITSYQPQHF. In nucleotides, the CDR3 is TGTGCCACCAGCAGAGACAGGGTAATAACTTCATATCAGCCCCAGCATTTT.

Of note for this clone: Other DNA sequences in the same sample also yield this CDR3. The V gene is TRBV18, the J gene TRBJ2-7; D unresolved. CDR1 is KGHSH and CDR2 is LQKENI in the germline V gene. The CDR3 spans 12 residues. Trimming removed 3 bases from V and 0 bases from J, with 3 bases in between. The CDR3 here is CASSPSSYEQYF. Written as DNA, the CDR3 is TGTGCCAGCTCACCCAGCTCCTACGAGCAGTACTTC.

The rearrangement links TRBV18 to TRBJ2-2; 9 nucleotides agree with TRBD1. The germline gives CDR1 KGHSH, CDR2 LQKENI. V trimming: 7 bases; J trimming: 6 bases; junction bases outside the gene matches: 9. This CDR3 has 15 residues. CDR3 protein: CASYPGQGSSGELFF. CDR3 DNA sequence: TGTGCCAGCTACCCGGGACAGGGATCTTCCGGGGAGCTGTTTTTT.

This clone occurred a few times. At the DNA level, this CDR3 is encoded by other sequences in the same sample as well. CDR3 DNA sequence: TGTGCCAGCAGCCGTGCAACTAATGAAAAACTGTTTTTT. This sequence encodes CASSRATNEKLFF. The genes are TRBV28 and TRBJ1-4; D ambiguous. The CDR3 sequence is 13 residues long. Trimming left V 6 bases short and J 0 bases short, with 5 bases between. CDR1 is MDHEN and CDR2 is SYDVKM in the germline V gene.

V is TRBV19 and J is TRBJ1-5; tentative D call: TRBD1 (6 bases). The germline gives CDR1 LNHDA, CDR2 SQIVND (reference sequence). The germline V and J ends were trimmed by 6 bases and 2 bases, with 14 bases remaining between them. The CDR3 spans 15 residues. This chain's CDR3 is CASSKYRAGNQPQHF. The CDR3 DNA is TGTGCCAGTAGCAAATACAGGGCGGGCAATCAGCCCCAGCATTTT. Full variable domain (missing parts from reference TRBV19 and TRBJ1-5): DGGITQSPKYLFRKEGQNVTLSCEQNLNHDAMYWYRQDPGQGLRLIYYSQIVNDFQKGDIAEGYSVSREKKESFPLTVTSAQKNPTAFYLCASSKYRAGNQPQHFGDGTRLSIL.

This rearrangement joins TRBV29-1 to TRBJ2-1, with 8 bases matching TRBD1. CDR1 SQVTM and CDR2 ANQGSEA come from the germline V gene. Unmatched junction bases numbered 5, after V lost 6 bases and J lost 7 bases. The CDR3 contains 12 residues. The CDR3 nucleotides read TGCAGCGTAGACAGGGGTCGGAATGAGCAGTTCTTC. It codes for CSVDRGRNEQFF.

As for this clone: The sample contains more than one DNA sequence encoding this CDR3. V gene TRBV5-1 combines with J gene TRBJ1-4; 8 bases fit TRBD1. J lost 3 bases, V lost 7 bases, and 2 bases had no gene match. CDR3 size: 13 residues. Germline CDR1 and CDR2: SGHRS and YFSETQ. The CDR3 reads CASSQGANEKLFF. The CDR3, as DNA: TGCGCCAGCTCACAGGGGGCTAATGAAAAACTGTTTTTT.

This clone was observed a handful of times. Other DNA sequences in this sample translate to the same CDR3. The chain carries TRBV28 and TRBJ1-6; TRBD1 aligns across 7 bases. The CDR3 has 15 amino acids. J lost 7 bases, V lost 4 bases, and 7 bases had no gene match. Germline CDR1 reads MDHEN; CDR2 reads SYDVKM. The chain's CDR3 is CASSWPGDRNSPLHF. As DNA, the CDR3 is TGTGCCAGCAGTTGGCCCGGGGACAGAAATTCACCCCTCCACTTT.

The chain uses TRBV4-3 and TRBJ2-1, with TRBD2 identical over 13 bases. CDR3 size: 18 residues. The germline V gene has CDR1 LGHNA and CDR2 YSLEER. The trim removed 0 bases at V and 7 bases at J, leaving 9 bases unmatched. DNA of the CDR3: TGCGCCAGCAGCCAAGAGCCTCCCCGACTAGCGGGAGGTAATGAGCAGTTCTTC. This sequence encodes CASSQEPPRLAGGNEQFF.

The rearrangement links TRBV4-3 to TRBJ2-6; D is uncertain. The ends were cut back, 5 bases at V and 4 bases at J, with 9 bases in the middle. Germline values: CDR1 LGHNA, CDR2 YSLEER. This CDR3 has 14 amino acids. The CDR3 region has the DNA TGCGCCAGCAGCATTTCCGGGGGGGCCAACGTCCTGACTTTC. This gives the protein CASSISGGANVLTF.

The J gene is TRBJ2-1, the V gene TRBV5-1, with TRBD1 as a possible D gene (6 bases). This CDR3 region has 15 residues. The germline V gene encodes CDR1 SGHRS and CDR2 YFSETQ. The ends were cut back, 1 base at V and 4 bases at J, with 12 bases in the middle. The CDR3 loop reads CASSLQGLEYNEQFF. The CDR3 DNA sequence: TGCGCCAGCAGCTTGCAGGGGCTGGAATACAATGAGCAGTTCTTC.

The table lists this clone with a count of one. The CDR3 protein is CASRDRGGRQPQHF. The CDR3 DNA is TGTGCCAGCCGAGATCGAGGGGGCCGTCAGCCCCAGCATTTT. The rearrangement joins TRBV6-1 to TRBJ1-5; 7 positions match TRBD1. Trimming cost V 8 bases and J 6 bases; bases outside gene matches: 10. Germline V gene lookup returns CDR1 MNHNS and CDR2 SASEGT. This CDR3 has 14 amino acids.

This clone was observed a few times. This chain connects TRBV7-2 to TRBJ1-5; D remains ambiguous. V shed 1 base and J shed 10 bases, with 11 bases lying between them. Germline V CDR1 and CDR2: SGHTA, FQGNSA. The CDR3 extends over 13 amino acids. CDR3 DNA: TGTGCCAGCAGCTTAGAACTGTTGGCTCCCCAGCATTTT. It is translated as CASSLELLAPQHF.

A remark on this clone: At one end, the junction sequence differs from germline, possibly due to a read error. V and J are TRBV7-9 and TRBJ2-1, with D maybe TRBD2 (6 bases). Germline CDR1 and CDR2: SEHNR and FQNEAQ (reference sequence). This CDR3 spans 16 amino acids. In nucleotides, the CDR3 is TGTGCCGGCAGCTCAACGGGACTGAGCTCCTACAATGAGCAGTTCTTC. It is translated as CAGSSTGLSSYNEQFF.

CDR3 sequence reads: CARESSYEQYF. DNA of the CDR3: TGTGCCCGTGAGAGCTCCTACGAGCAGTACTTC. The chain couples TRBV27 to TRBJ2-7; unclear D gene. Deletions cut 11 bases from V and 0 bases from J, with 8 bases between. The CDR3 is made up of 11 amino acids. Germline-derived CDR1 and CDR2 are MNHEY and SMNVEV (reference sequence).

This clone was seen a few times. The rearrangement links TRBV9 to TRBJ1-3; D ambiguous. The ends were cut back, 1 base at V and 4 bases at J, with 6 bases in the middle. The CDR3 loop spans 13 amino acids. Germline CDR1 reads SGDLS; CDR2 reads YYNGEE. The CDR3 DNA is TGTGCCAGCAGCGTACTAGGAGGAAACACCATATATTTT. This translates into CASSVLGGNTIYF.

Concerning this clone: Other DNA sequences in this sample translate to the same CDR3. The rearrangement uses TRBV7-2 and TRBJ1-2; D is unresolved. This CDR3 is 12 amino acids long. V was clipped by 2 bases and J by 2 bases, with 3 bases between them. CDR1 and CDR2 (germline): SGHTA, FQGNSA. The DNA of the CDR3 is TGTGCCAGCAGCTTATCGAACTATGGCTACACCTTC. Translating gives CASSLSNYGYTF.

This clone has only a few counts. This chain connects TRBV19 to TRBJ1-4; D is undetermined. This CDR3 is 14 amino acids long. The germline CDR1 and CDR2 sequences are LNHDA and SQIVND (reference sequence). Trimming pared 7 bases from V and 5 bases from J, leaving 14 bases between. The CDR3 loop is CASTPTGLNEKLFF. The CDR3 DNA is TGTGCCAGTACTCCGACGGGTTTAAATGAAAAACTGTTTTTT.

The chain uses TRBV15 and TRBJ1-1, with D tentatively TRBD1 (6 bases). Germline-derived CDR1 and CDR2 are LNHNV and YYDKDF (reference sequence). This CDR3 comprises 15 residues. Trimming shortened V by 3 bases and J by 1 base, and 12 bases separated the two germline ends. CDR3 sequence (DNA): TGTGCCACCAGCAGGGCGGGACACCCGAACACTGAAGCTTTCTTT. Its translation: CATSRAGHPNTEAFF.

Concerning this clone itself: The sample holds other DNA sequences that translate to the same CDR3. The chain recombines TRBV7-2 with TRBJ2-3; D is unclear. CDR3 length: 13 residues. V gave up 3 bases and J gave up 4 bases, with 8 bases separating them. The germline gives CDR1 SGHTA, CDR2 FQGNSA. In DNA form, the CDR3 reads TGTGCCAGCAGCTTCGTAGGGCCAGATACGCAGTATTTT. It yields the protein CASSFVGPDTQYF.

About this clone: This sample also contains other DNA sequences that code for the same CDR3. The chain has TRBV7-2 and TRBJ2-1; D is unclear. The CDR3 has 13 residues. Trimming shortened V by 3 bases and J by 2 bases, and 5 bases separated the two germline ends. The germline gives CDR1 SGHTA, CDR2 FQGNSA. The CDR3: CASSLTTYNEQFF. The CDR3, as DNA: TGTGCCAGCAGCTTGACCACCTACAATGAGCAGTTCTTC.

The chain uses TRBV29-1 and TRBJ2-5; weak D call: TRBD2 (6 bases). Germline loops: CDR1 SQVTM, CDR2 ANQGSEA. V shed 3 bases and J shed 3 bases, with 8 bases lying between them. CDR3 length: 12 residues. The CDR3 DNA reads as TGCAGCGTTGATCCGGGGGAAGAGACCCAGTACTTC. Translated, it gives CSVDPGEETQYF.

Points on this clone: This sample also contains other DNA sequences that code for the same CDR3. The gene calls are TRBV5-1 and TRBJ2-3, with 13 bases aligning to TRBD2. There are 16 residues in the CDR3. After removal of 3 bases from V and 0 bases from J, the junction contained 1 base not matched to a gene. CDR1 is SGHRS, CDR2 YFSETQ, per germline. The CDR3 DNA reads TGCGCCAGCAGCTCGGGACTAGCGGGAAGCACAGATACGCAGTATTTT. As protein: CASSSGLAGSTDTQYF.

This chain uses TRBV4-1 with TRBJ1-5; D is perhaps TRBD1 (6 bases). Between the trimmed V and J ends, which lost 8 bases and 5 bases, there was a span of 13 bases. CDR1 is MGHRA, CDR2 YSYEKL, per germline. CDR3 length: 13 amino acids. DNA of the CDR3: TGCGCCAGCGCGGGGGGGCAGGATCAGCCCCAGCATTTT. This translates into CASAGGQDQPQHF.

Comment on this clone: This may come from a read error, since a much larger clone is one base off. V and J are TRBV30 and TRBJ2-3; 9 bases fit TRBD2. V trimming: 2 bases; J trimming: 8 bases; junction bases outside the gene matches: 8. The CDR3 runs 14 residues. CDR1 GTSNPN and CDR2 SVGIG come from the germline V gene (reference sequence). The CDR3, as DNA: TGTGCCTGGAGTACCCTAGCGGGGTCAGGTACGCAGTATTTT. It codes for CAWSTLAGSGTQYF. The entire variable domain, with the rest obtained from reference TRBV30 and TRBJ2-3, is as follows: SQTIHQWPATLVQPVGSPLSLECTVEGTSNPNLYWYRQAAGRGLQLLFYSVGIGQISSEVPQNLSASRPQDRQFILSSKKLLLSDSGFYLCAWSTLAGSGTQYFGPGTRLTVL.

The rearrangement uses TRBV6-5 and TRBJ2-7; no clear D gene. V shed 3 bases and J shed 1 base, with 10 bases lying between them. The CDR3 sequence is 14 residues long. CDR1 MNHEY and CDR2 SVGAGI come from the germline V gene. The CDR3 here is CASSYSTKSYEQYF. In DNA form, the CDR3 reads TGTGCCAGCAGTTATTCTACTAAATCCTACGAGCAGTACTTC.

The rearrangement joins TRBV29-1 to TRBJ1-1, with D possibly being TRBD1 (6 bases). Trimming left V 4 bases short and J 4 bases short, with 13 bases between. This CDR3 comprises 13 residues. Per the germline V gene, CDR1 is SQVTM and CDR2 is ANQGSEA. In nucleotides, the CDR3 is TGCAGCGTTGGGCCAGGGGAGTCCACTGAAGCTTTCTTT. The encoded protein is CSVGPGESTEAFF.

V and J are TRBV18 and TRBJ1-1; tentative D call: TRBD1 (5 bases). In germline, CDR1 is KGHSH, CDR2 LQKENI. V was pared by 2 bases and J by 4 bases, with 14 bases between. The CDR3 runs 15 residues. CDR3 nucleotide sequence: TGTGCCAGCTCACCAAGACAGAGACCGGTCACTGAAGCTTTCTTT. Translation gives CASSPRQRPVTEAFF.

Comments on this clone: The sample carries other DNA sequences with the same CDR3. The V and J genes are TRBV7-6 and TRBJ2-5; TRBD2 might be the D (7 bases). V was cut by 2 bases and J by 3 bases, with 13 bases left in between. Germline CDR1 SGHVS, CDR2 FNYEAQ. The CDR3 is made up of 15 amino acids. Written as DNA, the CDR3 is TGTGCCAGCAGCTTAAGTGGGAGGGGGAAAGAGACCCAGTACTTC. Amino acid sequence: CASSLSGRGKETQYF.

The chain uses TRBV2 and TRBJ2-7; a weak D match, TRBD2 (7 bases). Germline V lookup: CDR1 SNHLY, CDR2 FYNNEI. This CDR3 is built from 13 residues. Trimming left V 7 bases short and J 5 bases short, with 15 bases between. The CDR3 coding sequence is TGTGCCAGCAACGAGGGGGGGTTCGACGAGCAGTACTTC. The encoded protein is CASNEGGFDEQYF.

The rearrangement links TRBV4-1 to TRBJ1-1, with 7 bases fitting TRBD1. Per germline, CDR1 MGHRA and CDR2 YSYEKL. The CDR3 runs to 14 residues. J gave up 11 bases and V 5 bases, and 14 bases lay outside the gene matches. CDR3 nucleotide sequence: TGCGCCAGCAGCACCCCCCATCCAGGGGGGCTCGCTTTCTTT. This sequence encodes CASSTPHPGGLAFF.